The source of this T cell receptor (beta chain) is a study of CD8 T cells in Susac syndrome. Study details: Among the sequenced Susac syndrome patients, roughly six had active disease while roughly eight were in remission. Study-wide points: The authors acknowledged that the study's TCR sequencing and HLA analysis involved relatively few individuals.

An input of about 0.45 to 1 ug of RNA was subjected to reverse transcription using random hexamers. Amplification of TCR beta CDR3 spanned 54 Vbeta and 13 Jbeta via immunoSEQ multiplex PCR. MiXCR, run by TCRdb on the immunoSEQ multiplex PCR reads, gives a single entry per CDR3 protein. The table includes some 160,000 distinct CDR3 sequences, 85% to 95% detected once. For this clonotype: The antigen remains unidentified.

CDR3 size: 14 residues. The germline gives CDR1 SGHRS, CDR2 YFSETQ. V dropped 4 bases and J dropped 0 bases, with 10 bases sitting between them. This receptor was taken from a human donor with Susac syndrome. The sequenced sample consisted of CD4+ T cells from PBMCs. The rearrangement links TRBV5-1 to TRBJ1-2; D is possibly TRBD1 (5 bases). CDR3 coding DNA: TGCGCCAGCAGCGGCGGGGCTTCTAACTATGGCTACACCTTC. Its protein product is CASSGGASNYGYTF.